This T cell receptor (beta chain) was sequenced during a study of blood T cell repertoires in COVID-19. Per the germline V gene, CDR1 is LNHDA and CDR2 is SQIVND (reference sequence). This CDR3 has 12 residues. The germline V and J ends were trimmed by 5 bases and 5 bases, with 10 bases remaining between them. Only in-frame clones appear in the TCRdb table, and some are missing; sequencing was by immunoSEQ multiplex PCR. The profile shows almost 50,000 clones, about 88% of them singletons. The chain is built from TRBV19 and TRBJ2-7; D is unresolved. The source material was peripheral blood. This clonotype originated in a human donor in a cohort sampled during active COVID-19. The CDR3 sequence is CASSSSVNEQYF. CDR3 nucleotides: TGTGCCAGTAGTTCCAGCGTAAACGAGCAGTACTTC.